This T cell receptor beta chain was recorded in a study of HIV-infected children after antiretroviral therapy interruption. This clonotype was detected only a few times. RNA-based 3' RACE libraries used unique molecular identifiers. Using its own MiXCR run on the 3' RACE reads, TCRdb lists one record per CDR3 protein. The sample contains 90,000 or so distinct CDR3 sequences, roughly 6.7% of which appear only once. Treatment described: PENTA 11 planned treatment interruption arm or continuous ART arm. The starting material was CD45RA+ CD4+ T cells from PBMCs, pooled from several time points, obtained from a donor given antiretroviral therapy, either interrupted or continuous. Stated subset: naive CD4+ CD45RA+ CD45RO- T cells. The receptor was derived from a pool of human donors with HIV.

This CDR3 reads CASSPGDPTEAFF. The DNA for the CDR3 is TGTGCCAGCAGCCCAGGGGATCCCACTGAAGCTTTCTTT. V is TRBV6-6 and J is TRBJ1-1, with TRBD1 as a possible D gene (6 bases). This CDR3 is 13 amino acids long. The germline CDR1 and CDR2 sequences are MNHNY and SVGAGI (reference sequence). V lost 6 bases and J 4 bases, leaving 12 bases between the germline ends.